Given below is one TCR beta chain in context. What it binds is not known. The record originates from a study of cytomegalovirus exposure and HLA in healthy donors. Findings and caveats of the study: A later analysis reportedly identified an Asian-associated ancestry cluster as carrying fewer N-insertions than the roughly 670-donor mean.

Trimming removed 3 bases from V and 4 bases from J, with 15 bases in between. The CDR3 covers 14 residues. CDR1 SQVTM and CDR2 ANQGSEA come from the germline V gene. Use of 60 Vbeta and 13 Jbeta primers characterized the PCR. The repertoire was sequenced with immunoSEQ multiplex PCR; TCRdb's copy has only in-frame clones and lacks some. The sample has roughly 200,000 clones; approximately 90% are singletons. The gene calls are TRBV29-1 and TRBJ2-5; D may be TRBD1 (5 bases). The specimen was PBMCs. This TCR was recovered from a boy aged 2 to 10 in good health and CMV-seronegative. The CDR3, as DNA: TGCAGCGTTGAGGCTGACAGCACCGGAGAGACCCAGTACTTC. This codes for CSVEADSTGETQYF.